These 23 T cell receptor beta chains share one sample of origin, sequenced in a study of OX40 agonist ivuxolimab in advanced cancers. TCRdb's copy holds only in-frame clones and misses some; the assay was immunoSEQ multiplex PCR. In the table there are under 80,000 clones, 85% of which are singletons. Source: CD4+ or CD8+ T cells sorted from blood, taken in a trial of the OX40 agonist ivuxolimab. The receptors here all came from an adult with an advanced solid tumor such as melanoma, head and neck, liver or kidney cancer.

The chain links TRBV7-2 to TRBJ1-1; 8 nucleotides agree with TRBD1. Germline lookup yields CDR1 SGHTA and CDR2 FQGNSA. J was trimmed by 4 bases and V by 5 bases; bases with no gene match: 9. There are 15 residues in the CDR3. The DNA for the CDR3 is TGTGCCAGCAGCACGACGACAGGGGCACCCACTGAAGCTTTCTTT. Translated: CASSTTTGAPTEAFF.

The V gene is TRBV5-4, the J gene TRBJ2-3; no firm D call. This CDR3 region has 13 residues. In germline, CDR1 is SGHNT, CDR2 YYREEE (reference sequence). The V end lost 4 bases, the J end lost 1 base, and 7 bases lay between the germline ends. CDR3 loop: CASSSQGTDTQYF. CDR3 bases: TGTGCCAGCAGCAGTCAGGGCACAGATACGCAGTATTTT.

This CDR3 is CASSLGTSGYEQFF. The CDR3, as DNA: TGTGCCAGCAGCTTAGGGACTAGCGGCTATGAGCAGTTCTTC. The chain is built from TRBV7-3 and TRBJ2-1; 11 bases are shared with TRBD2. J gave up 8 bases and V 2 bases, and 2 bases lay outside the gene matches. The CDR3 has 14 amino acids. Germline CDR1 is SGHTA and CDR2 is FQGTGA. Together with reference TRBV7-3 and TRBJ2-1, the CDR3 gives the full variable domain: GAGVSQTPSNKVTEKGKYVELRCDPISGHTALYWYRQSLGQGPEFLIYFQGTGAADDSGLPNDRFFAVRPEGSVSTLKIQRTERGDSAVYLCASSLGTSGYEQFFGPGTRLTVL.

V and J are TRBV5-4 and TRBJ2-5; a possible D gene is TRBD2 (6 bases). CDR1 and CDR2 (germline): SGHNT, YYREEE (reference sequence). The length of the CDR3 is 14 residues. V lost 0 bases to trimming and J lost 5 bases, with 11 bases between them. The CDR3 sequence is CASSLVGGRETQYF. The DNA for the CDR3 is TGTGCCAGCAGCTTGGTGGGGGGACGGGAGACCCAGTACTTC.

The CDR3 loop is CASSEPTLGQETQYF. The CDR3 region has the DNA TGTGCCAGCAGTGAACCCACACTGGGGCAAGAGACCCAGTACTTC. The J gene is TRBJ2-5, the V gene TRBV6-1; D uncertain. Trimming stripped 2 bases from V and 2 bases from J, with 12 bases between. This CDR3 has 15 amino acids. Germline V gene sequence: CDR1 MNHNS, CDR2 SASEGT.

A single count supports this clone. V gene TRBV19 combines with J gene TRBJ1-5, with D tentatively TRBD1 (6 bases). V lost 8 bases and J lost 5, with 13 bases in between. The germline gives CDR1 LNHDA, CDR2 SQIVND (reference sequence). This CDR3 comprises 13 residues. DNA of the CDR3: TGTGCCAGTCGGACAGCACCCTATCAGCCCCAGCATTTT. Encoded protein: CASRTAPYQPQHF.

The table lists this clone with a count of one. The V and J genes are TRBV7-6 and TRBJ2-3; the D call may be TRBD1 or TRBD2 (5 bases each). The CDR3 is made up of 16 amino acids. V was shortened by 2 bases and J by 3 bases, with 15 bases between the two germline ends. Germline assignment: CDR1 SGHVS and CDR2 FNYEAQ. This chain's CDR3 is CASSLREGRATDTQYF. CDR3 sequence (DNA): TGTGCCAGCAGCTTAAGAGAGGGCAGGGCTACAGATACGCAGTATTTT.

The chain recombines TRBV19 with TRBJ2-5; 12 bases line up with TRBD1. The V gene's germline CDR1 is LNHDA and CDR2 SQIVND (reference sequence). The ends lost 7 bases at V and 4 bases at J; junction bases unmatched: 7. The CDR3 extends over 15 amino acids. In DNA form, the CDR3 reads TGTGCCAGTAAAAGGGGACAGGGGGCAGGAGAGACCCAGTACTTC. It codes for CASKRGQGAGETQYF.

CDR3 sequence reads: CASSLTQLDTGELFF. Here the CDR3 DNA reads TGTGCCAGCAGTTTAACCCAGTTAGACACCGGGGAGCTGTTTTTT. The chain is built from TRBV28 and TRBJ2-2; no clear D gene. CDR1 is MDHEN, CDR2 SYDVKM, per germline. This CDR3 region has 15 residues. Trimming pared 2 bases from V and 3 bases from J, leaving 10 bases between.

This chain links TRBV4-1 with TRBJ1-2, with D unclear. CDR1 and CDR2 from the germline V gene are MGHRA and YSYEKL. Trimming removed 2 bases from V and 4 bases from J, with 11 bases in between. The CDR3 has 14 residues. The CDR3 DNA sequence: TGCGCCAGCAGCCAACCCCGGGCCTTCTATGGCTACACCTTC. This translates into CASSQPRAFYGYTF.

The rearrangement links TRBV9 to TRBJ2-1, with TRBD2 as a possible D gene (7 bases). Trimming removed 3 bases at V and 1 base at J, with 14 bases between. The CDR3 spans 16 residues. Germline values: CDR1 SGDLS, CDR2 YYNGEE. The CDR3 DNA sequence: TGTGCCAGCAGCGACCAGGGGAGGGTGTCCTACAATGAGCAGTTCTTC. Translated: CASSDQGRVSYNEQFF.

The chain joins TRBV2 to TRBJ2-1; no clear D. This CDR3 is 13 amino acids long. The V gene lost 0 bases and the J gene lost 10 bases, with 10 bases spanning the gap. Germline lookup yields CDR1 SNHLY and CDR2 FYNNEI. The CDR3 loop reads CASSEAWESEQFF. The CDR3 nucleotides are TGTGCCAGCAGTGAAGCTTGGGAAAGCGAGCAGTTCTTC.

This sequence joins TRBV7-2 and TRBJ2-4; TRBD2 agrees at 9 bases. There are 17 residues in the CDR3. Germline lookup yields CDR1 SGHTA and CDR2 FQGNSA. The ends lost 2 bases at V and 3 bases at J; junction bases unmatched: 8. CDR3: CASSLNPLAGSKNIQYF. CDR3 nucleotides: TGTGCCAGCAGCTTAAACCCCCTAGCGGGGAGCAAAAACATTCAGTACTTC.

This clone was detected only once. The chain recombines TRBV6-6 with TRBJ1-6; D is unresolved. Germline V gene data show CDR1 as MNHNY and CDR2 as SVGAGI (reference sequence). The CDR3 loop spans 16 amino acids. V dropped 7 bases and J dropped 0 bases, with 13 bases sitting between them. The CDR3 coding sequence is TGTGCCAGCACCTTAAAACAGAGCTCCTATAATTCACCCCTCCACTTT. This sequence encodes CASTLKQSSYNSPLHF.

This clone appeared a single time. The chain is built from TRBV20-1 and TRBJ2-3; D gene unclear. The germline CDR1 and CDR2 sequences are DFQATT and SNEGSKA (reference sequence). The CDR3 totals 11 residues. Deletions cut 5 bases from V and 6 bases from J, with 9 bases between. The chain's CDR3 is CSAPRQDTQYF. In DNA, the CDR3 is TGCAGTGCTCCTCGCCAGGATACGCAGTATTTT.

The rearrangement links TRBV28 to TRBJ2-2; 7 nucleotides match TRBD1. This CDR3 has 15 amino acids. V lost 6 bases to trimming and J lost 4 bases; unmatched junction nucleotides: 8. The germline V gene has CDR1 MDHEN and CDR2 SYDVKM. The CDR3: CASRFRGLGTGELFF. The CDR3 DNA reads as TGTGCCAGCAGGTTCAGGGGGTTGGGCACCGGGGAGCTGTTTTTT.

The chain joins TRBV30 to TRBJ2-2; 9 positions agree with TRBD2. The V and J ends lost 4 bases and 11 bases, in that order; junction bases with no gene match: 5. The CDR3 is made up of 12 amino acids. Germline CDR1 is GTSNPN and CDR2 is SVGIG (reference sequence). CDR3 coding DNA: TGTGCCTGGACTAGCGGGGTGCAAGAGCTGTTTTTT. Its protein is CAWTSGVQELFF. Full variable domain (outside the CDR3, taken from reference TRBV30 and TRBJ2-2): SQTIHQWPATLVQPVGSPLSLECTVEGTSNPNLYWYRQAAGRGLQLLFYSVGIGQISSEVPQNLSASRPQDRQFILSSKKLLLSDSGFYLCAWTSGVQELFFGEGSRLTVL.

The rearrangement joins TRBV7-2 to TRBJ1-2, with no clear D. Trimming shortened V by 2 bases and J by 4 bases, and 11 bases separated the two germline ends. Germline V gene sequence: CDR1 SGHTA, CDR2 FQGNSA. The CDR3 has 14 amino acids. CDR3 nucleotides: TGTGCCAGCAGCTTAAAGGCCACCCTCTATGGCTACACCTTC. Residues: CASSLKATLYGYTF.

This rearrangement joins TRBV5-1 to TRBJ2-7; no clear D. CDR3 length: 13 amino acids. With 4 bases removed from V and 1 base from J, the gap between germline ends came to 9 bases. Germline V gene sequence: CDR1 SGHRS, CDR2 YFSETQ. CDR3 coding DNA: TGCGCCAGCAGCGTAGATCCGTCCTACGAGCAGTACTTC. It yields the protein CASSVDPSYEQYF.

This chain connects TRBV2 to TRBJ2-6; 7 bases align to TRBD1. The CDR3 is 15 residues long. V gave up 7 bases and J gave up 5 bases; unmatched junction bases: 8. Per the germline V gene, CDR1 is SNHLY and CDR2 is FYNNEI. The CDR3 sequence: CASISDRVRANVLTF. The CDR3 DNA follows: TGTGCCAGCATTTCTGACAGGGTTAGGGCCAACGTCCTGACTTTC. Full variable domain (outside the CDR3, taken from reference TRBV2 and TRBJ2-6): EPEVTQTPSHQVTQMGQEVILRCVPISNHLYFYWYRQILGQKVEFLVSFYNNEISEKSEIFDDQFSVERPDGSNFTLKIRSTKLEDSAMYFCASISDRVRANVLTFGAGSRLTVL.

The chain uses TRBV5-1 and TRBJ2-1; 11 bases map to TRBD2. The germline V gene has CDR1 SGHRS and CDR2 YFSETQ. V was clipped by 4 bases and J by 6 bases; unmatched bases: 9. The length of the CDR3 is 16 residues. CDR3 protein: CASSRPIAGGTNEQFF. The CDR3 DNA follows: TGCGCCAGCAGCCGACCTATAGCGGGAGGGACCAATGAGCAGTTCTTC.

The chain combines TRBV19 with TRBJ1-5; D is ambiguous. The CDR3 has 15 amino acids. The germline gives CDR1 LNHDA, CDR2 SQIVND (reference sequence). V lost 6 bases and J lost 4, with 16 bases in between. The CDR3 is CASRVGNPTNQPQHF. The CDR3 nucleotides read TGTGCCAGTAGAGTCGGCAATCCCACGAATCAGCCCCAGCATTTT.

This clone came up once. The rearrangement uses TRBV7-6 and TRBJ2-5, with 8 nucleotides matching TRBD1. This CDR3 is built from 15 residues. Germline-derived CDR1 and CDR2 are SGHVS and FNYEAQ. V was pared by 5 bases and J by 6 bases, with 11 bases of the junction left unmatched. CDR3 in DNA: TGTGCCAGCAGCCCCCGTGGACAGGGTGGGAAGACCCAGTACTTC. Amino acids: CASSPRGQGGKTQYF.